This TCR beta chain derives from a study of cytomegalovirus exposure and HLA in healthy donors. J was trimmed by 4 bases and V by 5 bases; bases with no gene match: 10. This CDR3 has 17 residues. CDR1 and CDR2 (germline): SGHNT, YENEEA. The PCR had 60 Vbeta and 13 Jbeta primers. Repertoires were generated with immunoSEQ multiplex PCR, while TCRdb's copy carries only in-frame clones and drops some. Found here are 150,000 to 200,000 clones, 80% to 90% of them singletons; the top ten hold about 6%. The sample was PBMCs. The gene calls are TRBV11-3 and TRBJ2-3, with 12 bases that match TRBD2. This TCR was recovered from a man between 45 and 60 years old in good health and CMV-seropositive. CDR3 sequence reads: CASSARLAGVSPDTQYF. The CDR3 DNA reads as TGTGCCAGCAGCGCACGACTAGCGGGAGTTTCTCCAGATACGCAGTATTTT. Full variable domain (remainder filled in from reference TRBV11-3 and TRBJ2-3): EAGVVQSPRYKIIEKKQPVAFWCNPISGHNTLYWYLQNLGQGPELLIRYENEEAVDDSQLPKDRFSAERLKGVDSTLKIQPAELGDSAVYLCASSARLAGVSPDTQYFGPGTRLTVL.